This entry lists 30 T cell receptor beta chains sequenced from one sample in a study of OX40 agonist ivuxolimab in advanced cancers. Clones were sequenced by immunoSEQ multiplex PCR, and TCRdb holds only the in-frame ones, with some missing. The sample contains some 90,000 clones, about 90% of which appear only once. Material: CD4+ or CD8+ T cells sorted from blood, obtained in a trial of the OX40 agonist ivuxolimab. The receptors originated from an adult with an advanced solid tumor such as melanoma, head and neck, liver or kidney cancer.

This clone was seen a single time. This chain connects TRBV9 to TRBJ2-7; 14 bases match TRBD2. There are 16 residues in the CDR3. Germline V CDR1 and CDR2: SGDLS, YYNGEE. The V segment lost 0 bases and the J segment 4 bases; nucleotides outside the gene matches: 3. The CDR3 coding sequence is TGTGCCAGCAGCGTAGGACTAGCGGGAGGGCCGTACGAGCAGTACTTC. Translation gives CASSVGLAGGPYEQYF.

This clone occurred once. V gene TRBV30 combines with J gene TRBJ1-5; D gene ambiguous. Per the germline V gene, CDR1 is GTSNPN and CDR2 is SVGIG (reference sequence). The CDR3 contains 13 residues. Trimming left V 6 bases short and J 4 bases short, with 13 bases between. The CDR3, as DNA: TGTGCCTGCAGACTACCCGGAAATCAGCCCCAGCATTTT. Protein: CACRLPGNQPQHF.

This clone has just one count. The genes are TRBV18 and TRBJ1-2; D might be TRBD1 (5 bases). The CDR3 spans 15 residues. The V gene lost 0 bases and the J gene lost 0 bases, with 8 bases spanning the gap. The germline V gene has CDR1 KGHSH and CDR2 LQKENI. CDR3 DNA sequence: TGTGCCAGCTCACCACCGGGGGGGGCTAACTATGGCTACACCTTC. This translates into CASSPPGGANYGYTF.

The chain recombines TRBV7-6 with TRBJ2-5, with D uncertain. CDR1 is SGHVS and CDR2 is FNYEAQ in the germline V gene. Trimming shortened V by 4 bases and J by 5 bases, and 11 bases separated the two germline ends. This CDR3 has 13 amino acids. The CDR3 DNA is TGTGCCAGCAGCTCTTGGATCTCGGAGACCCAGTACTTC. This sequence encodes CASSSWISETQYF.

The CDR3 DNA reads as TGTGCCAGCAGTGAAAATGCGGACAGCTATAGCAATCAGCCCCAGCATTTT. Its translation: CASSENADSYSNQPQHF. This rearrangement joins TRBV6-1 to TRBJ1-5; a possible D gene is TRBD1 (6 bases). Germline lookup yields CDR1 MNHNS and CDR2 SASEGT. The CDR3 is 17 amino acids. Trimming removed 2 bases from V and 0 bases from J, with 14 bases in between.

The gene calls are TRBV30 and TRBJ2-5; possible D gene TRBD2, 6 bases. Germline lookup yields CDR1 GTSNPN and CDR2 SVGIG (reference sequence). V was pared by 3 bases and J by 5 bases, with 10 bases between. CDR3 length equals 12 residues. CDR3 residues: CAWRGGWETQYF. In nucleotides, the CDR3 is TGTGCCTGGAGGGGGGGTTGGGAGACCCAGTACTTC.

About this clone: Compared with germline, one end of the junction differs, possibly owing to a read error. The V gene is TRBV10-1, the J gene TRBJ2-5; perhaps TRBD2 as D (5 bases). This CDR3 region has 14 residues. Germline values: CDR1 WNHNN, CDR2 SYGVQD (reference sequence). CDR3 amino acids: CASGESGGRETQYF. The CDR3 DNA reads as TGCGCCAGCGGTGAGTCTGGAGGTCGAGAGACCCAGTACTTC.

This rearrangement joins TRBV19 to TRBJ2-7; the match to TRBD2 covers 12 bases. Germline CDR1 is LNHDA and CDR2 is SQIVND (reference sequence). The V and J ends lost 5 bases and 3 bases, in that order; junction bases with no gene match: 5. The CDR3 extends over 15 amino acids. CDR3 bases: TGTGCCAGTAGTTCACGACTAGCGGGAGTCTACGAGCAGTACTTC. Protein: CASSSRLAGVYEQYF.

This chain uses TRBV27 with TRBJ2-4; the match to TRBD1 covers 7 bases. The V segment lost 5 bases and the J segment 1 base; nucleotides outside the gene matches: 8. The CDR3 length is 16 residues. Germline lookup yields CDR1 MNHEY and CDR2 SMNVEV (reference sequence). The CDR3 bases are TGTGCCAGCAGTCCCCTCCCGACAGGGGCCAAAAACATTCAGTACTTC. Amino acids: CASSPLPTGAKNIQYF.

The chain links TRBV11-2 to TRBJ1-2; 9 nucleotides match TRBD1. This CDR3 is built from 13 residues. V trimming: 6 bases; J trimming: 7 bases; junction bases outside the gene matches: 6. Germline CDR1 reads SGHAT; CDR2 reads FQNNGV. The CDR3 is CASRPGQGGGYTF. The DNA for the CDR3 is TGTGCCAGCAGACCGGGACAGGGAGGTGGCTACACCTTC.

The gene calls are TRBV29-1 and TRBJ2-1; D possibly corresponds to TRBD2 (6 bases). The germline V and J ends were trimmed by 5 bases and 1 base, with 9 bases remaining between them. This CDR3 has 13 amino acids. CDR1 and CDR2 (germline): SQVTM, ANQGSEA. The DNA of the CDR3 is TGCAGCGTTATGGGGGGATCCTACAATGAGCAGTTCTTC. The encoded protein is CSVMGGSYNEQFF.

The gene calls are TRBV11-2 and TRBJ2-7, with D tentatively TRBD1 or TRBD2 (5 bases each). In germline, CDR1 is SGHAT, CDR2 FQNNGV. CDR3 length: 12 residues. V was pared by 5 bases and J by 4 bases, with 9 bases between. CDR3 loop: CASSGDGYEQYF. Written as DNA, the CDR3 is TGTGCCAGCAGCGGGGACGGGTACGAGCAGTACTTC.

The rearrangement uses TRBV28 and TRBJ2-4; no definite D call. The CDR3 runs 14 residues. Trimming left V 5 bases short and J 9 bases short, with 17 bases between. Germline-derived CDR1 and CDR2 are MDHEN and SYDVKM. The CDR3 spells CASSPPFGSGIQYF. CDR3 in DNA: TGTGCCAGCAGTCCCCCGTTTGGGTCCGGCATTCAGTACTTC. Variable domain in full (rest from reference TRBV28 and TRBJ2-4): DVKVTQSSRYLVKRTGEKVFLECVQDMDHENMFWYRQDPGLGLRLIYFSYDVKMKEKGDIPEGYSVSREKKERFSLILESASTNQTSMYLCASSPPFGSGIQYFGAGTRLSVL.

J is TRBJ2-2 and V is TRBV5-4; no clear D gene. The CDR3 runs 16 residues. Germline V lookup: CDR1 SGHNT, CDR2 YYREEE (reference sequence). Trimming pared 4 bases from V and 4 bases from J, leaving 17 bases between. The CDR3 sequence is CASSGKGPRGTGELFF. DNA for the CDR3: TGTGCCAGCAGCGGGAAAGGGCCTCGAGGCACCGGGGAGCTGTTTTTT.

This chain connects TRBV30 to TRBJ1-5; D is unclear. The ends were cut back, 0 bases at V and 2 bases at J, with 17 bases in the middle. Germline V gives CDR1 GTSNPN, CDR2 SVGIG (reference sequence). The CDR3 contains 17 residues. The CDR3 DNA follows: TGTGCCTGGAGTGTGGGCAGTTCCTCGTCGGGCAATCAGCCCCAGCATTTT. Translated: CAWSVGSSSSGNQPQHF.

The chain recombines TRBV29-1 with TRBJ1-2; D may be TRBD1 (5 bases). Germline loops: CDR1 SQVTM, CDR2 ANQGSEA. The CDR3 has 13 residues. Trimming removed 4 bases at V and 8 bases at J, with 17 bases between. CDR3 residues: CSVAITGVGGYTF. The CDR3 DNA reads TGCAGCGTTGCAATAACAGGAGTTGGAGGCTACACCTTC.

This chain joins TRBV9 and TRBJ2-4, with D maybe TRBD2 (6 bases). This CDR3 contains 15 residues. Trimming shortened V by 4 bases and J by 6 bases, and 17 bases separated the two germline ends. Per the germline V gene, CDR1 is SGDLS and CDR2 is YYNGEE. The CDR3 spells CASSPPSVERNIQYF. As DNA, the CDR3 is TGTGCCAGCAGCCCCCCTAGCGTGGAGAGAAACATTCAGTACTTC. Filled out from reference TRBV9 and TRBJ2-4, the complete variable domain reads DSGVTQTPKHLITATGQRVTLRCSPRSGDLSVYWYQQSLDQGLQFLIQYYNGEERAKGNILERFSAQQFPDLHSELNLSSLELGDSALYFCASSPPSVERNIQYFGAGTRLSVL.

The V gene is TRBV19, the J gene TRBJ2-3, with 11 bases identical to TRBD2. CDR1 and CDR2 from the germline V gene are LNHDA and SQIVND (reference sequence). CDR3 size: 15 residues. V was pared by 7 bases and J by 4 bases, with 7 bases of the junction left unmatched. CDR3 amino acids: CASTVAGGRADTQYF. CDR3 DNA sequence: TGTGCCAGTACTGTAGCGGGAGGGCGAGCAGATACGCAGTATTTT.

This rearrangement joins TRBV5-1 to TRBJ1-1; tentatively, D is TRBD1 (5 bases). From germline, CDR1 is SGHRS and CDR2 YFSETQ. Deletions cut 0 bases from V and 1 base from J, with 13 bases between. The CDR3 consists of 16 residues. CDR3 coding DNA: TGCGCCAGCAGCTTGGTGGGGGGTATGGGGAACACTGAAGCTTTCTTT. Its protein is CASSLVGGMGNTEAFF.

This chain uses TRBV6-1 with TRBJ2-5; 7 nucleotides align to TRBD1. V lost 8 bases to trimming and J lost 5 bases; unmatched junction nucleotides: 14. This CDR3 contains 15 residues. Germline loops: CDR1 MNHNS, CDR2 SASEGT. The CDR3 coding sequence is TGTGCCAGCTACCTGAACAGGGGATCGATGGAGACCCAGTACTTC. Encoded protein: CASYLNRGSMETQYF.

CDR3 loop: CASILGGPGTGELFF. The CDR3 DNA follows: TGTGCCAGCATATTAGGAGGGCCGGGCACCGGGGAGCTGTTTTTT. This sequence joins TRBV7-2 and TRBJ2-2; perhaps TRBD2 as D (6 bases). Germline CDR1 is SGHTA and CDR2 is FQGNSA. This CDR3 has 15 amino acids. V was pared by 7 bases and J by 4 bases, with 16 bases between.

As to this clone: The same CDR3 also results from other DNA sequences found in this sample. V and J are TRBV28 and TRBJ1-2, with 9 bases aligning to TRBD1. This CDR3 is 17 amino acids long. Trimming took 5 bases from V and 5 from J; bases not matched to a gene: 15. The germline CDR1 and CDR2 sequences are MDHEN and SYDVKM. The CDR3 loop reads CASSSFGIGDRAYGYTF. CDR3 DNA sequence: TGTGCCAGCAGTAGTTTTGGAATAGGGGACAGGGCGTATGGCTACACCTTC.

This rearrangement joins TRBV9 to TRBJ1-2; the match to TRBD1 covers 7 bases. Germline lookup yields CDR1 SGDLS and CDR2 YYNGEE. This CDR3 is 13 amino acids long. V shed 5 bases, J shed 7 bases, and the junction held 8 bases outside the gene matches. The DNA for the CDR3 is TGTGCCAGCAGTTACTACAGGGGCGGTGGCTACACCTTC. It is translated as CASSYYRGGGYTF.

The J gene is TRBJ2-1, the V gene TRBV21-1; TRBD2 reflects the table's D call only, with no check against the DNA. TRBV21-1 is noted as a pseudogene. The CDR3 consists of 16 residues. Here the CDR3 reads CASSKEARSSYNEQFF. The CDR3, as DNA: TGTGCCAGCAGCAAAGAGGCGAGGAGCTCCTACAATGAGCAGTTCTTC.

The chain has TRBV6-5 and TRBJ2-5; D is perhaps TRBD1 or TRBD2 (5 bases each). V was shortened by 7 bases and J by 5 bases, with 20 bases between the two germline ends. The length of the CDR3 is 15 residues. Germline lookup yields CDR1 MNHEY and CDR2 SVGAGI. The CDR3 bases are TGTGCCAGCATTAACCGGGACCAAAAGGGGGAGACCCAGTACTTC. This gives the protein CASINRDQKGETQYF.

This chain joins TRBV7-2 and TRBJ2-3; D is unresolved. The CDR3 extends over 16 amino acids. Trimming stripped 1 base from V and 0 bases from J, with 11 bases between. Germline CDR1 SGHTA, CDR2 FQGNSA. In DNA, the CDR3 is TGTGCCAGCAGCTTAGTGGGGTCCCTAAGCACAGATACGCAGTATTTT. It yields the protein CASSLVGSLSTDTQYF.

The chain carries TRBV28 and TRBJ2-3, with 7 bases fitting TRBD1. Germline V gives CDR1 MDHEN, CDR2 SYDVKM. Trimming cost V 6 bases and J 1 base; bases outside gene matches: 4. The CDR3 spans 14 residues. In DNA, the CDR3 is TGTGCCAGCAGGAAACAGGGGCGCACAGATACGCAGTATTTT. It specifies CASRKQGRTDTQYF.

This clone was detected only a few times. CDR3 DNA sequence: TGTGCCAGCAGCTTATGGACGAACACTGAAGCTTTCTTT. This encodes CASSLWTNTEAFF. This chain uses TRBV11-2 with TRBJ1-1, with unresolved D. The CDR3 is 13 amino acids. Per the germline V gene, CDR1 is SGHAT and CDR2 is FQNNGV. V dropped 2 bases and J dropped 1 base, with 5 bases sitting between them.

The CDR3 bases are TGTGCCAGCAGTTCAAGGGGGCTCGGTGGCTACACCTTC. It codes for CASSSRGLGGYTF. V usage is TRBV28 and J usage is TRBJ1-2; 7 positions match TRBD1. V was pared by 4 bases and J by 7 bases, with 6 bases of the junction left unmatched. Germline CDR1 reads MDHEN; CDR2 reads SYDVKM. The CDR3 totals 13 residues.

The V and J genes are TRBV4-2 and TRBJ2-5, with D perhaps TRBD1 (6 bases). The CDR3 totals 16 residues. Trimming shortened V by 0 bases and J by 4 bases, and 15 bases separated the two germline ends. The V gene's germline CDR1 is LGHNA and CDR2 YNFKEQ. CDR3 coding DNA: TGTGCCAGCAGCCAAGATCAGACAGGCGGAGGAGAGACCCAGTACTTC. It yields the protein CASSQDQTGGGETQYF.